What follows are 5 T cell receptor beta chains derived from one specimen sequenced in a study of blood T cell repertoires in COVID-19. Repertoires were generated with immunoSEQ multiplex PCR, while TCRdb's copy carries only in-frame clones and drops some. Of 300,000 to 450,000 clones in the sample, around 87% were seen once. Sequenced material: peripheral blood. The receptors here all came from a human donor in a cohort sampled during active COVID-19.

V gene TRBV2 combines with J gene TRBJ2-4, with D perhaps matching TRBD1 (6 bases). V was trimmed by 5 bases and J by 1 base, leaving 24 bases between them. This CDR3 is built from 19 residues. Germline CDR1 SNHLY, CDR2 FYNNEI. The chain's CDR3 is CASSSDRDTKMGAKNIQYF. DNA of the CDR3: TGTGCCAGCAGTTCGGACCGGGACACGAAAATGGGGGCCAAAAACATTCAGTACTTC.

This chain connects TRBV5-5 to TRBJ1-4, with D possibly matching TRBD1 (6 bases). Per the germline V gene, CDR1 is SGHKS and CDR2 is YYEKEE (reference sequence). V lost 3 bases, J lost 4 bases, and 16 bases lay in between. The length of the CDR3 is 16 residues. Here the CDR3 DNA reads TGTGCCAGCAGCTGGGGTCCGGGGGGCGGTAATGAAAAACTGTTTTTT. Amino acid sequence: CASSWGPGGGNEKLFF.

The chain has TRBV2 and TRBJ1-1; D is ambiguous. CDR3 size: 15 residues. Trimming took off 2 bases at V and 1 base at J, with 11 bases between the two ends. The germline CDR1 and CDR2 sequences are SNHLY and FYNNEI. CDR3 amino acids: CASSETRVRNTEAFF. CDR3 sequence (DNA): TGTGCCAGCAGTGAAACTCGGGTCCGGAACACTGAAGCTTTCTTT.

This sequence joins TRBV28 and TRBJ1-5; D is unclear. CDR3 length equals 17 residues. V was shortened by 6 bases and J by 0 bases, with 18 bases between the two germline ends. CDR1 is MDHEN, CDR2 SYDVKM, per germline. This CDR3 is CASRLSPVGISNQPQHF. CDR3 coding DNA: TGTGCCAGCAGACTATCCCCCGTAGGAATTAGCAATCAGCCCCAGCATTTT.

This clone has just one count. This sequence joins TRBV4-1 and TRBJ2-5; D might be TRBD1 (5 bases). Deletions cut 4 bases from V and 2 bases from J, with 14 bases between. The CDR3 has 15 amino acids. CDR1 and CDR2 (germline): MGHRA, YSYEKL. CDR3 region: CASSPTGVLQETQYF. The CDR3 nucleotides are TGCGCCAGCAGCCCAACAGGAGTACTTCAAGAGACCCAGTACTTC.